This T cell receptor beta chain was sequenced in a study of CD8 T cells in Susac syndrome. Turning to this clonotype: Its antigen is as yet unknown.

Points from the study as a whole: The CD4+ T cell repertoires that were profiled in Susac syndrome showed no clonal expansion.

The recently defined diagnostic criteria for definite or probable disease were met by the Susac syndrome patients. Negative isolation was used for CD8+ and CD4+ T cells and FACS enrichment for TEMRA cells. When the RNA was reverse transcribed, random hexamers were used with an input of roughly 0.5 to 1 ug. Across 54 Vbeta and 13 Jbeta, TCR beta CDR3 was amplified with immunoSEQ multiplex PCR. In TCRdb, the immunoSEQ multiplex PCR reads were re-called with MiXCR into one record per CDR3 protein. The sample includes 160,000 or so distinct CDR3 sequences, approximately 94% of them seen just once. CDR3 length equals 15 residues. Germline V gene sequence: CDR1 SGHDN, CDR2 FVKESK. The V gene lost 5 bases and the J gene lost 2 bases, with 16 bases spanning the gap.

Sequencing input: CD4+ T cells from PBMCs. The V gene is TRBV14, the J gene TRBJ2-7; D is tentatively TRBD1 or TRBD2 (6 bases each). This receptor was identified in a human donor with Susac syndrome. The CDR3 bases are TGTGCCAGCAGCTCGTGGAGGGGGAGGACCTACGAGCAGTACTTC. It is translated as CASSSWRGRTYEQYF.